What follows are 28 T cell receptor beta chains derived from one specimen sequenced in a study of a mutant IDH1 vaccine in newly diagnosed glioma. No antigen has been assigned to these receptors. Time point defined: week 47, end of study. Alongside topical imiquimod, each dose of vaccine comprised 300 ug of mutant IDH1 20-mer peptide. Profiled with immunoSEQ multiplex PCR; TCRdb holds only in-frame clones, not every one. The repertoire has around 40,000 clones, roughly 80% of them found once; the top ten carry approximately 19%. The sequences come from PBMCs, collected from a glioma patient whose treatment included an IDH1 peptide vaccine. The receptors shown here come from a man younger than 30 with glioma. Some clones in this sample may be carry-over from other donors' samples.

This rearrangement joins TRBV7-9 to TRBJ1-5, with unresolved D. The germline gives CDR1 SEHNR, CDR2 FQNEAQ (reference sequence). Trimming cost V 4 bases and J 0 bases, with 7 bases left between them. The CDR3 sequence is 14 residues long. In DNA, the CDR3 is TGTGCCAGCAGCTCCTTAGATAGCAATCAGCCCCAGCATTTT. Protein sequence: CASSSLDSNQPQHF.

The rearrangement links TRBV7-2 to TRBJ1-3, with D possibly matching TRBD1 (5 bases). Germline V gene data show CDR1 as SGHTA and CDR2 as FQGNSA. The CDR3 sequence is 15 residues long. The germline V and J ends were trimmed by 4 bases and 7 bases, with 17 bases remaining between them. Here the CDR3 DNA reads TGTGCCAGCAGCTCAAGGGGACCTATTATCAACACCATATATTTT. Translation gives CASSSRGPIINTIYF.

This clone occurred a few times. The gene calls are TRBV30 and TRBJ1-4; TRBD1 matches at 7 bases. The CDR3 totals 13 residues. With V trimmed by 3 bases and J by 3 bases, 1 base remained unmatched. CDR1 is GTSNPN, CDR2 SVGIG, per germline (reference sequence). This chain's CDR3 is CAWSRGSNEKLFF. DNA for the CDR3: TGTGCCTGGAGCAGGGGGTCTAATGAAAAACTGTTTTTT.

The chain recombines TRBV30 with TRBJ2-7; 9 nucleotides align to TRBD1. Trimming cost V 4 bases and J 4 bases; bases outside gene matches: 5. CDR1 and CDR2 (germline): GTSNPN, SVGIG (reference sequence). The CDR3 has 13 amino acids. CDR3 sequence (DNA): TGTGCCTGGACTCGGGACAGGGCATACGAGCAGTACTTC. Translated: CAWTRDRAYEQYF.

This clone is medium-sized in the sample. V and J are TRBV9 and TRBJ1-1; possibly TRBD1 for D (6 bases). V lost 0 bases and J 3 bases, leaving 6 bases between the germline ends. Per germline, CDR1 SGDLS and CDR2 YYNGEE. CDR3 length: 13 amino acids. CDR3 DNA: TGTGCCAGCAGCGTAGGACAGGACACTGAAGCTTTCTTT. Residues: CASSVGQDTEAFF.

The chain couples TRBV14 to TRBJ2-7, with D possibly being TRBD2 (6 bases). The V end lost 1 base, the J end lost 4 bases, and 14 bases lay between the germline ends. CDR3 length equals 15 residues. CDR1 and CDR2 (germline): SGHDN, FVKESK. CDR3 in DNA: TGTGCCAGCAGCCAAGCGCGCGGGATTACGTACGAGCAGTACTTC. Translating gives CASSQARGITYEQYF.

The rearrangement joins TRBV11-2 to TRBJ1-1, with TRBD1 matching over 7 bases. The trim removed 6 bases at V and 4 bases at J, leaving 5 bases unmatched. The CDR3 loop spans 13 amino acids. Germline CDR1 and CDR2: SGHAT and FQNNGV. CDR3 DNA sequence: TGTGCCAGCAGACAGACAGGGCCCACTGAAGCTTTCTTT. Its translation: CASRQTGPTEAFF.

Here the CDR3 DNA reads TGTGCTAGTGGTCTACGGGGCCGTTTCACCGGGGAGCTGTTTTTT. It yields the protein CASGLRGRFTGELFF. The V call is TRBV12-5, the J call TRBJ2-2, with D perhaps assigned TRBD1 or TRBD2 (5 bases each). V was shortened by 5 bases and J by 4 bases, with 14 bases between the two germline ends. Germline assignment: CDR1 LGHNT and CDR2 FRNRAP. The CDR3 extends over 15 amino acids.

This CDR3 reads CASSQGTPNTGELFF. Written as DNA, the CDR3 is TGTGCCAGCTCACAGGGGACACCAAACACCGGGGAGCTGTTTTTT. The chain uses TRBV18 and TRBJ2-2; possibly TRBD1 for D (6 bases). This CDR3 is built from 15 residues. V lost 4 bases to trimming and J lost 2 bases, with 11 bases between them. From germline, CDR1 is KGHSH and CDR2 LQKENI.

The chain couples TRBV10-3 to TRBJ2-7; the match to TRBD2 covers 14 bases. Germline V gives CDR1 ENHRY, CDR2 SYGVKD. The CDR3 extends over 17 amino acids. With V trimmed by 7 bases and J by 5 bases, 13 bases remained unmatched. The CDR3 here is CAITGTSGSWGVHEQYF. The CDR3 DNA follows: TGTGCCATCACTGGGACTAGCGGGAGCTGGGGTGTGCACGAGCAGTACTTC.

The J gene is TRBJ2-7, the V gene TRBV30; possibly TRBD2 for D (5 bases). This CDR3 is 16 amino acids long. Trimming pared 0 bases from V and 0 bases from J, leaving 15 bases between. Germline V gene sequence: CDR1 GTSNPN, CDR2 SVGIG (reference sequence). DNA for the CDR3: TGTGCCTGGAGTGTACTAGGCAGCGCCAACTCCTACGAGCAGTACTTC. It codes for CAWSVLGSANSYEQYF. The whole variable domain, remainder taken from reference TRBV30 and TRBJ2-7, is SQTIHQWPATLVQPVGSPLSLECTVEGTSNPNLYWYRQAAGRGLQLLFYSVGIGQISSEVPQNLSASRPQDRQFILSSKKLLLSDSGFYLCAWSVLGSANSYEQYFGPGTRLTVT.

This clone has more than one count but fewer than ten. The CDR3 here is CASSLEGRLSYEQYF. Here the CDR3 DNA reads TGTGCCAGCAGCTTAGAGGGACGGCTTTCCTACGAGCAGTACTTC. J is TRBJ2-7 and V is TRBV7-9; D may match TRBD1 or TRBD2 (5 bases each). Germline CDR1 is SEHNR and CDR2 is FQNEAQ (reference sequence). CDR3 size: 15 residues. Deletions cut 1 base from V and 1 base from J, with 11 bases between.

This chain joins TRBV27 and TRBJ2-4; D is perhaps TRBD1 (6 bases). The CDR3 contains 18 residues. In germline, CDR1 is MNHEY, CDR2 SMNVEV (reference sequence). The V and J ends lost 5 bases and 0 bases respectively, with 20 bases between them. The CDR3 coding sequence is TGTGCCAGCAGTCTTCTAAAAACAGGGACATTAGCCAAAAACATTCAGTACTTC. Translated: CASSLLKTGTLAKNIQYF.

The chain has TRBV30 and TRBJ2-1; D might be TRBD1 (6 bases). The germline V gene has CDR1 GTSNPN and CDR2 SVGIG (reference sequence). The CDR3 extends over 15 amino acids. V was cut by 2 bases and J by 0 bases, with 11 bases left in between. In DNA form, the CDR3 reads TGTGCCTGGAGTTTCCAGGGGACCTCCTACAATGAGCAGTTCTTC. It yields the protein CAWSFQGTSYNEQFF.

This chain links TRBV29-1 with TRBJ2-3, with 9 nucleotides matching TRBD1. The germline CDR1 and CDR2 sequences are SQVTM and ANQGSEA. The CDR3 runs to 13 residues. V shed 7 bases, J shed 0 bases, and the junction held 2 bases outside the gene matches. In nucleotides, the CDR3 is TGCAGCGGGACAGGGGCTAGCACAGATACGCAGTATTTT. Its translation is CSGTGASTDTQYF.

The chain recombines TRBV7-2 with TRBJ1-2; D might be TRBD1 (5 bases). The CDR3 loop spans 18 amino acids. V lost 0 bases and J 8 bases, leaving 25 bases between the germline ends. Germline-derived CDR1 and CDR2 are SGHTA and FQGNSA. CDR3 protein: CASSLAGEGAYAEGGYTF. Written as DNA, the CDR3 is TGTGCCAGCAGCTTAGCGGGGGAGGGAGCCTACGCGGAAGGAGGCTACACCTTC.

This chain uses TRBV6-6 with TRBJ1-1, with 8 bases matching TRBD1. J was trimmed by 1 base and V by 5 bases; bases with no gene match: 9. CDR1 is MNHNY and CDR2 is SVGAGI in the germline V gene (reference sequence). This CDR3 contains 16 residues. The chain's CDR3 is CASSRDRGRRNTEAFF. CDR3 bases: TGTGCCAGCAGTCGCGACAGGGGTCGAAGGAACACTGAAGCTTTCTTT.

This chain connects TRBV7-9 to TRBJ2-7, with 12 bases aligning to TRBD2. V shed 5 bases, J shed 12 bases, and the junction held 5 bases outside the gene matches. The germline V gene has CDR1 SEHNR and CDR2 FQNEAQ (reference sequence). CDR3 length: 12 residues. CDR3 DNA sequence: TGTGCCAGCAGCAAGACTAGCGGGAGTCCGTACTTC. Its translation is CASSKTSGSPYF.

The V call is TRBV5-1, the J call TRBJ2-6, with 8 bases identical to TRBD1. Germline V gene sequence: CDR1 SGHRS, CDR2 YFSETQ. This CDR3 has 21 amino acids. Trimming cost V 1 base and J 0 bases; bases outside gene matches: 15. The CDR3 nucleotides read TGCGCCAGCAGCTTGAGGCAGGGGGCCCAGGTGATCCTCTCTGGGGCCAACGTCCTGACTTTC. Its protein product is CASSLRQGAQVILSGANVLTF.

The sample holds one count of this clone. The rearrangement uses TRBV7-2 and TRBJ1-1, with D unclear. Trimming took off 6 bases at V and 4 bases at J, with 12 bases between the two ends. From germline, CDR1 is SGHTA and CDR2 FQGNSA. CDR3 length equals 13 residues. CDR3 amino acids: CASRPPGATEAFF. In DNA form, the CDR3 reads TGTGCCAGCAGACCCCCCGGAGCCACTGAAGCTTTCTTT.

The chain has TRBV6-5 and TRBJ1-5; D possibly corresponds to TRBD1 (6 bases). V lost 6 bases and J 9 bases, leaving 18 bases between the germline ends. Germline loops: CDR1 MNHEY, CDR2 SVGAGI. The CDR3 contains 14 residues. The CDR3: CASSPRQGRGPQHF. CDR3 coding DNA: TGTGCCAGCAGCCCTCGCCAGGGGAGGGGGCCCCAGCATTTT.

The chain uses TRBV7-2 and TRBJ1-3, with D uncertain. The germline V gene encodes CDR1 SGHTA and CDR2 FQGNSA. There are 12 residues in the CDR3. The V and J ends lost 3 bases and 0 bases respectively, with 0 bases between them. The CDR3 DNA reads as TGTGCCAGCAGCTTCTCTGGAAACACCATATATTTT. Encoded protein: CASSFSGNTIYF.

The chain has TRBV18 and TRBJ1-1, with a weak D call TRBD1 (6 bases). The CDR3 spans 14 residues. CDR1 and CDR2 from the germline V gene are KGHSH and LQKENI. Trimming took 3 bases from V and 1 from J, leaving 9 bases between them. The CDR3 is CASSPGTPNTEAFF. The DNA of the CDR3 is TGTGCCAGCTCACCTGGGACACCGAACACTGAAGCTTTCTTT.

In this sample, this clone turned up a few times. The chain joins TRBV5-3 to TRBJ2-7; D remains ambiguous. TRBV5-3 is identified as an open reading frame with a role that is uncertain. This CDR3 contains 10 residues. The V end was cut by 4 bases, the J end by 7 bases, with 6 bases between. This chain's CDR3 is CARSVHEQYF. CDR3 DNA: TGTGCCAGAAGCGTACATGAGCAGTACTTC.

A single count supports this clone. The chain recombines TRBV13 with TRBJ1-1; no clear D gene. The CDR3 covers 13 residues. Trimming took 2 bases from V and 1 from J, leaving 5 bases between them. The germline gives CDR1 PRHDT, CDR2 FYEKMQ (reference sequence). CDR3 amino acids: CASSLSPNTEAFF. In DNA, the CDR3 is TGTGCCAGCAGCTTATCCCCGAACACTGAAGCTTTCTTT.

The chain has TRBV27 and TRBJ1-1; D not resolved. CDR3 length: 13 residues. V shed 4 bases and J shed 2 bases, with 8 bases lying between them. Germline V CDR1 and CDR2: MNHEY, SMNVEV (reference sequence). CDR3 residues: CASSSGLNTEAFF. CDR3 nucleotides: TGTGCCAGCAGTTCAGGATTAAACACTGAAGCTTTCTTT.

The chain couples TRBV7-9 to TRBJ1-1; D unclear. The CDR3 contains 12 residues. Trimming stripped 8 bases from V and 1 base from J, with 8 bases between. CDR1 is SEHNR and CDR2 is FQNEAQ in the germline V gene (reference sequence). CDR3 DNA sequence: TGTGCCAGCTTGGCAGGGAACACTGAAGCTTTCTTT. Protein product: CASLAGNTEAFF.

The chain employs TRBV4-1 and TRBJ1-2, with D unclear. This CDR3 contains 15 residues. Trimming took off 1 base at V and 0 bases at J, with 9 bases between the two ends. The V gene's germline CDR1 is MGHRA and CDR2 YSYEKL. The CDR3 nucleotides read TGCGCCAGCAGCCAAGTAGAGGGAGCTAACTATGGCTACACCTTC. Amino acids: CASSQVEGANYGYTF.